A selection of T cell receptor beta chains follows, all from one sample in a study of T-cell reconstitution after alpha-beta-depleted transplantation in children. TCRdb re-analysed the PCR reads in MiXCR, keeping a single row per CDR3 protein. The sample consists of fewer than 550,000 distinct CDR3 sequences, around 10% of them appearing once. This specimen was PBMCs, mostly from graft donor cells, taken 180 days after TCRalphabeta/CD19-depleted stem cell transplant. The receptors stem from a female patient aged 2-9 years who had a stem cell transplant for aplastic anemia, so the T cells may come from the graft donor. Each CDR3 is given without its conserved first and last residue.

len | j_gene | v_gene | CDR3aa
11 | TRBJ2-2 | TRBV6-2/TRBV6-3 | ASRPGPWGELF
13 | TRBJ2-3 | TRBV11-3 | ASSFGLAFADTQY
10 | TRBJ2-1 | TRBV29-1 | SAFRGYNEQF
12 | TRBJ1-1 | TRBV10-3 | AIISDLINTEAF
16 | TRBJ2-3 | TRBV28 | ASSHQSQTVSSTDTQY
13 | TRBJ2-1 | TRBV24-1 | ATSDRGLADNEQF
12 | TRBJ1-4 | TRBV2 | ASSSGTGYEKLF
13 | TRBJ2-3 | TRBV29-1 | SVERTAGGTDTQY
11 | TRBJ2-1 | TRBV24-1 | ATRRPEGTEQF
12 | TRBJ2-3 | TRBV25-1 | ASSELGGAGTQY
16 | TRBJ2-5 | TRBV7-2 | ASAIPARGSAYQETQY
14 | TRBJ2-7 | TRBV4-2 | ASSQDVGGPFYEQY
14 | TRBJ2-1 | TRBV11-3 | ASSLEAGNVYNEQF
12 | TRBJ1-5 | TRBV20-1 | SAEQGYSNQPQH
11 | TRBJ2-2 | TRBV15 | ATSFGPPGELF
13 | TRBJ2-1 | TRBV19 | ASSIGAGLYNEQF
11 | TRBJ2-5 | TRBV6-2/TRBV6-3 | ASSSRNRETQY
13 | TRBJ2-5 | TRBV12-3/TRBV12-4 | ASSLKGARLETQY
10 | TRBJ2-7 | TRBV28 | ASSLEGREQY
11 | TRBJ1-2 | TRBV30 | AWSLGAVYGYT
11 | TRBJ2-1 | TRBV29-1 | SVARTVRNEQF
15 | TRBJ1-2 | TRBV28 | ASSPGAGTTANYGYT
12 | TRBJ1-2 | TRBV3-1 | ASRPLGKSYGYT
13 | TRBJ1-1 | TRBV7-8 | ASSRRTGSNTEAF
13 | TRBJ2-7 | TRBV4-2 | ASSQDVADAYEQY
16 | TRBJ2-2 | TRBV27 | ASSPPPTSKPGTGELF
11 | TRBJ2-5 | TRBV12-3/TRBV12-4 | ASSFQGKETQY
14 | TRBJ2-1 | TRBV5-1 | ASTLGGSSGYNEQF
13 | TRBJ2-1 | TRBV7-2 | ASSLGPGKYNEQF
11 | TRBJ2-1 | TRBV7-2 | ASSLAFSSGQF
15 | TRBJ2-6 | TRBV6-1 | ASTQWGGYSGANVLT
16 | TRBJ2-3 | TRBV3-1 | ASSHPLGRTSGRGTQY
17 | TRBJ2-6 | TRBV28 | ASSQSDRASGSGANVLT
12 | TRBJ1-5 | TRBV12-3/TRBV12-4 | ASSLVEGGQPQH
13 | TRBJ2-7 | TRBV12-3/TRBV12-4 | ASSFGPGAIYEQY
12 | TRBJ1-3 | TRBV28 | ASSLGFSGNTIY
14 | TRBJ2-7 | TRBV5-1 | ASSHLTGGSSYEQY
10 | TRBJ1-1 | TRBV3-1 | ASSQGQGEAF
14 | TRBJ2-5 | TRBV21-1 | ASSKEPDRGKETQY
13 | TRBJ2-1 | TRBV7-2 | ASSSKTERYNEQF
11 | TRBJ1-2 | TRBV20-1 | SARDPGGYGYT
13 | TRBJ1-5 | TRBV18 | ASSPEGQFNQPQH
13 | TRBJ2-5 | TRBV6-5 | ASSYSGQGDETQY
13 | TRBJ1-1 | TRBV5-6 | ASSLLRVVSTEAF
9 | TRBJ1-2 | TRBV29-1 | SVVQARGYT
13 | TRBJ2-1 | TRBV27 | ASSSRLAGDNEQF
14 | TRBJ2-1 | TRBV7-7 | ASSLAYGTVYNEQF
12 | TRBJ2-5 | TRBV19 | ASSEGGGAETQY
11 | TRBJ1-1 | TRBV27 | ANHRDRVKGAF
13 | TRBJ2-1 | TRBV20-1 | SAPGLAQGYNEQF
14 | TRBJ1-6 | TRBV25-1 | ASQPGQGLYNSPLH
12 | TRBJ1-1 | TRBV29-1 | SVEAPTAGTEAF
9 | TRBJ2-4 | TRBV12-3/TRBV12-4 | ASSLGNSQY
14 | TRBJ2-1 | TRBV15 | ATSRPGGITYNEQF
9 | TRBJ1-2 | TRBV4-2 | ASSQAEGYT
13 | TRBJ2-1 | TRBV11-3 | ASSRSGPTYNEQF
12 | TRBJ2-1 | TRBV7-6 | ASSEGHTYNEQF
11 | TRBJ2-1 | TRBV5-1 | ASSLVHLNEQF
12 | TRBJ1-2 | TRBV5-1 | ASSLGDRRYGYT
10 | TRBJ2-1 | TRBV5-5 | ASSWTGLEQF